This T cell receptor beta chain was recorded in a study of cytomegalovirus exposure and HLA in healthy donors. Turning to the study itself: The same platform as the 650 to 700 first-cohort repertoires was used for the 110 or so validation repertoires, a later analysis reported. Findings and limits, study-wide: First-cohort TCR clusters tended to co-occur in the 95 to 150 validation repertoires, a later analysis found.

The repertoire was sequenced with immunoSEQ multiplex PCR; TCRdb's copy has only in-frame clones and lacks some. Seen here are roughly 330,000 clones, around 90% observed once, and the top ten hold more than 0.9%. Remarks on this clone: Its antigen is undetermined.

In germline, CDR1 is SQVTM, CDR2 ANQGSEA. Trimming pared 1 base from V and 0 bases from J, leaving 12 bases between. The CDR3 spans 15 residues. Input material: PBMCs. This clonotype was obtained from a woman aged 30 to 39 in good health and CMV-seropositive. J is TRBJ1-2 and V is TRBV29-1; D ambiguous. In DNA, the CDR3 is TGCAGCGTTGAAGCCTGGCAAGACGCTAACTATGGCTACACCTTC. Protein: CSVEAWQDANYGYTF.